This T cell receptor beta chain was observed in a study of shared T cell receptors in the human thymus. Assay: immunoSEQ multiplex PCR; the TCRdb copy retains only in-frame clones and omits some. The table has 700,000 or so clones, roughly 88% seen once. Trimming removed 7 bases from V and 5 bases from J; junction bases left unmatched: 7. CDR1 and CDR2 from the germline V gene are SGHRS and YFSETQ. CDR3 length: 13 amino acids. This sample was shared with a second study, whose subject was human thymus T cells. That work contributes: During corrective heart surgery, resections were taken, and the thymus tissue came from them. It looked as if thymic and blood repertoires used V and J genes in a biased way. Related research examined unrelated individuals and reported that their thymic repertoires overlapped highly.

This chain joins TRBV5-1 and TRBJ1-2, with 8 bases matching TRBD1. This TCR came from a girl under three years old with a congenital heart defect. Sequencing was done on a sample of thymocytes. CDR3 loop: CASADRGFYGYTF. The CDR3 bases are TGCGCCAGCGCCGACAGGGGTTTTTATGGCTACACCTTC. The whole variable domain, filled in from reference TRBV5-1 and TRBJ1-2, reads KAGVTQTPRYLIKTRGQQVTLSCSPISGHRSVSWYQQTPGQGLQFLFEYFSETQRNKGNFPGRFSGRQFSNSRSEMNVSTLELGDSALYLCASADRGFYGYTFGSGTRLTVV.